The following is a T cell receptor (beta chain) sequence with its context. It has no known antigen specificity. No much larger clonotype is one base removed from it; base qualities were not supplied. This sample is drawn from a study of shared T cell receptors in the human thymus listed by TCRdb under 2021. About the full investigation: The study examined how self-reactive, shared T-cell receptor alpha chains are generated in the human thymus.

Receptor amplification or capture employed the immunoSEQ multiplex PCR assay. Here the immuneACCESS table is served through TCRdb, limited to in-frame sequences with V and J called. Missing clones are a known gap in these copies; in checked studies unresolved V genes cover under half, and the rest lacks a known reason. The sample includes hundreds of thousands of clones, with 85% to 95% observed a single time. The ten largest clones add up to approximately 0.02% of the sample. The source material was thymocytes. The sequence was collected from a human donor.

The DNA sequence is TGTGCCAGCAGCCAAGAGGGGACAGAGAACTATGGCTACACCTTC. Its translation reads: CASSQEGTENYGYTF. The sequence is built from TRBV14 and TRBJ1-2; a stretch of 7 junction bases matches TRBD1. Trimming accounts for 0 bases at V and 2 bases at J, while the number of junction bases matched to no gene is 3. The germline V gene gives CDR1 as SGHDN and CDR2 as FVKESK. The CDR3 numbers 15 residues from cysteine through phenylalanine. Only the CDR3 part of the read is kept: 45 bases, read in frame from the first base.